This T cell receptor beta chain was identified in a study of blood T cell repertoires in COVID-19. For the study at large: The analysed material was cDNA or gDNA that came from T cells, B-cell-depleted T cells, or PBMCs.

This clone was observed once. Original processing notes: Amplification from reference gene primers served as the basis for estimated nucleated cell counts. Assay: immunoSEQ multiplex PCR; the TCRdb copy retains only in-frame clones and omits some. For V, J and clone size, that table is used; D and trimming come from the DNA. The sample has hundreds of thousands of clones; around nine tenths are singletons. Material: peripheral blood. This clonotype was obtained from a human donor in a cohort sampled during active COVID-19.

The CDR3 region has the DNA TGCAGTGCTAGTCTCCCAGGCGGGGGGGCTATCTCCTACAATGAGCAGTTCTTC. It specifies CSASLPGGGAISYNEQFF. This sequence joins TRBV20-1 and TRBJ2-1, with 9 nucleotides matching TRBD2. J lost 0 bases, V lost 3 bases, and 12 bases had no gene match. Germline V gene data show CDR1 as DFQATT and CDR2 as SNEGSKA (reference sequence). The CDR3 contains 18 residues.